Following are 2 T cell receptor beta chains from one sample sequenced in a study of metastatic and nonmetastatic thyroid tumors. TCRdb called clones again from the PCR reads with MiXCR. This table holds 7,700 or so clones, 29% found once. Thyroid surgery had not been preceded by any treatment in any patient. Sample: tumor tissue. Receptors were obtained from a female donor with papillary thyroid cancer or a benign thyroid nodule (not recorded which). Some clones in this sample may be carry-over from other donors' samples.

As to this clone: One junction end disagrees with the germline gene, perhaps due to a read error. V gene TRBV16 combines with J gene TRBJ1-5; possibly TRBD1 for D (5 bases). The CDR3 runs to 13 residues. CDR1 and CDR2 (germline): KGHSY, FQNENV. CDR3: CASSQLQAQPQHF. The CDR3, as DNA: TGTGCCAGCAGCCAATTACAGGCTCAGCCCCAGCACTTT.

Here the CDR3 DNA reads TGTGCCAGCAGCTTAGCTCCGGGACAAGGAGAGACCCAGTACTTC. Amino acids: CASSLAPGQGETQYF. The chain combines TRBV7-8 with TRBJ2-5; D is possibly TRBD1 (6 bases). The CDR3 has 15 amino acids. Trimming took 0 bases from V and 4 from J, leaving 12 bases between them. Germline V lookup: CDR1 SGHVS, CDR2 FQNEAQ.